The 19 T cell receptor beta chains listed next were all sequenced from one sample in a study of blood T cell repertoires in COVID-19. Profiling relied on immunoSEQ multiplex PCR, and the TCRdb table lists in-frame clones only, not all of them. The data show some 90,000 clones, more than 65% seen once. Sequences were obtained from peripheral blood. These receptors all stem from a man in his sixties with acute or convalescent COVID-19.

V usage is TRBV4-1 and J usage is TRBJ2-7, with TRBD2 identical over 8 bases. The CDR3 runs to 15 residues. Germline loops: CDR1 MGHRA, CDR2 YSYEKL. Germline trimming cut 1 base from V and 3 bases from J; bases unmatched to any gene: 5. The CDR3 reads CASSQVAGGSYEQYF. CDR3 nucleotide sequence: TGCGCCAGCAGCCAAGTCGCGGGGGGCAGCTACGAGCAGTACTTC.

This clone was seen a single time. This rearrangement joins TRBV18 to TRBJ2-5; 7 bases agree with TRBD2. The CDR3 has 15 amino acids. The germline gives CDR1 KGHSH, CDR2 LQKENI. V trimming: 0 bases; J trimming: 5 bases; junction bases outside the gene matches: 6. DNA for the CDR3: TGTGCCAGCTCACCACCGGGAGGGAGTTACGAGACCCAGTACTTC. This encodes CASSPPGGSYETQYF.

The gene calls are TRBV27 and TRBJ2-3, with 8 bases lining up with TRBD1. The CDR3 length is 12 residues. The ends lost 3 bases at V and 11 bases at J; junction bases unmatched: 4. CDR1 MNHEY and CDR2 SMNVEV come from the germline V gene (reference sequence). CDR3 amino acids: CASSFSGTGQYF. The CDR3 DNA follows: TGTGCCAGCAGTTTCTCCGGGACAGGGCAGTATTTT.

V usage is TRBV27 and J usage is TRBJ1-6, with D hard to call. The CDR3 is 17 residues long. From germline, CDR1 is MNHEY and CDR2 SMNVEV (reference sequence). The ends were cut back, 2 bases at V and 0 bases at J, with 11 bases in the middle. The CDR3 loop is CASSLRSRSSYNSPLHF. In nucleotides, the CDR3 is TGTGCCAGCAGTTTACGATCGAGGAGCTCCTATAATTCACCCCTCCACTTT.

The chain has TRBV19 and TRBJ2-5, with 7 bases lining up with TRBD1. The CDR3 has 14 residues. Per germline, CDR1 LNHDA and CDR2 SQIVND (reference sequence). The junction had 10 bases not matched to a gene; V was cut back by 7 bases and J by 5 bases. CDR3 sequence reads: CASTDPDRAETQYF. CDR3 DNA: TGTGCCAGTACCGACCCCGACAGGGCGGAGACCCAGTACTTC.

The rearrangement uses TRBV3-1 (or the pseudogene TRBV3-2) and TRBJ2-2, with TRBD2 identical over 8 bases. Trimming cost V 3 bases and J 5 bases; bases outside gene matches: 11. Germline values: CDR1 LGHDT, CDR2 YNNKEL (reference sequence). The CDR3 runs 17 residues. The CDR3 loop reads CASSHSGNFLMTGELFF. The CDR3 nucleotides are TGTGCCAGCAGCCATAGCGGGAATTTTCTGATGACCGGGGAGCTGTTTTTT.

The rearrangement joins TRBV6-2 or TRBV6-3 to TRBJ1-6, with TRBD1 matching 8 bases. CDR1 and CDR2 (germline): MNHEY, SVGEGT. V trimming: 4 bases; J trimming: 8 bases; junction bases outside the gene matches: 10. CDR3 length equals 16 residues. The CDR3 spells CASSWSRTGLDSPLHF. The DNA of the CDR3 is TGTGCCAGCAGTTGGTCCCGGACAGGGCTGGATTCACCCCTCCACTTT.

V usage is TRBV9 and J usage is TRBJ2-2; tentative D call: TRBD1 (5 bases). V lost 2 bases, J lost 3 bases, and 11 bases lay in between. The CDR3 has 15 residues. Germline CDR1 reads SGDLS; CDR2 reads YYNGEE. DNA of the CDR3: TGTGCCAGCAGCGTCTCAACCAGGGACACCGGGGAGCTGTTTTTT. This codes for CASSVSTRDTGELFF.

The chain combines TRBV6-5 with TRBJ1-2, with D possibly TRBD1 on 5 matching bases. Germline assignment: CDR1 MNHEY and CDR2 SVGAGI. This CDR3 is built from 11 residues. V shed 7 bases and J shed 11 bases, with 14 bases lying between them. CDR3 nucleotides: TGTGCCAGCACCACGGGGGTCGTTTACACCTTC. Translating it yields CASTTGVVYTF.

This clone was counted a single time. A much larger clone lies a single base off, so this may be a read error. V is TRBV19 and J is TRBJ2-7; TRBD1 agrees at 9 bases. CDR1 is LNHDA and CDR2 is SQIVND in the germline V gene (reference sequence). The junction had 2 bases not matched to a gene; V was cut back by 3 bases and J by 2 bases. The CDR3 contains 14 residues. CDR3 amino acids: CASSMGTGTYEQYF. As DNA, the CDR3 is TGTGCCAGTAGTATGGGGACAGGGACCTACGAGCAGTACTTC.

V is TRBV2 and J is TRBJ2-5, with 11 bases aligning to TRBD1. Germline V gene sequence: CDR1 SNHLY, CDR2 FYNNEI. The V gene end was trimmed by 3 bases and the J gene end by 5 bases; junction bases not matched to a gene: 14. The length of the CDR3 is 18 residues. Here the CDR3 DNA reads TGTGCCAGCAGTGATCCGGGGACAGGGGGAGATGTTTCGGAGACCCAGTACTTC. Amino acid sequence: CASSDPGTGGDVSETQYF.

This clone was found once. V usage is TRBV5-8 and J usage is TRBJ1-2; 10 bases match TRBD1. Trimming cost V 4 bases and J 8 bases; bases outside gene matches: 11. The germline CDR1 and CDR2 sequences are SGHTS and YDEGEE. The CDR3 is 15 amino acids. The CDR3 loop reads CASSPGQGHRGGYTF. CDR3 in DNA: TGTGCCAGCAGCCCGGGACAGGGGCATCGGGGAGGCTACACCTTC.

The chain couples TRBV3-1 (or the pseudogene TRBV3-2) to TRBJ2-1, with D possibly matching TRBD1 (5 bases). Trimming took 3 bases from V and 6 from J, leaving 9 bases between them. Germline loops: CDR1 LGHDT, CDR2 YNNKEL (reference sequence). CDR3 length: 13 amino acids. The CDR3 reads CASSQAGLNEQFF. For the CDR3, the DNA is TGTGCCAGCAGCCAGGCAGGGCTCAATGAGCAGTTCTTC.

The chain couples TRBV5-4 to TRBJ2-1, with 15 positions matching TRBD2. This CDR3 contains 16 residues. Trimming removed 4 bases from V and 2 bases from J; junction bases left unmatched: 1. Germline loops: CDR1 SGHNT, CDR2 YYREEE (reference sequence). CDR3 in DNA: TGTGCCAGCAGCGGGACTAGCGGGAGGACCTACAATGAGCAGTTCTTC. It yields the protein CASSGTSGRTYNEQFF. The whole variable domain, filled in from reference TRBV5-4 and TRBJ2-1, reads ETGVTQSPTHLIKTRGQQVTLRCSSQSGHNTVSWYQQALGQGPQFIFQYYREEENGRGNFPPRFSGLQFPNYSSELNVNALELDDSALYLCASSGTSGRTYNEQFFGPGTRLTVL.

This chain connects TRBV12-5 to TRBJ1-4; D remains ambiguous. Per the germline V gene, CDR1 is LGHNT and CDR2 is FRNRAP. V gave up 5 bases and J gave up 5 bases, with 12 bases separating them. The CDR3 spans 14 residues. CDR3 region: CASGATGKNEKLFF. The CDR3 bases are TGTGCTAGTGGTGCGACCGGGAAGAATGAAAAACTGTTTTTT. Complete variable domain (other parts from reference TRBV12-5 and TRBJ1-4): DARVTQTPRHKVTEMGQEVTMRCQPILGHNTVFWYRQTMMQGLELLAYFRNRAPLDDSGMPKDRFSAEMPDATLATLKIQPSEPRDSAVYFCASGATGKNEKLFFGSGTQLSVL.

This chain connects TRBV10-3 to TRBJ2-7; D uncertain. This CDR3 contains 12 residues. The ends were cut back, 3 bases at V and 3 bases at J, with 6 bases in the middle. Germline CDR1 and CDR2: ENHRY and SYGVKD. The CDR3 loop reads CAISDAFYEQYF. In nucleotides, the CDR3 is TGTGCCATCAGTGACGCGTTCTACGAGCAGTACTTC.

This rearrangement joins TRBV7-2 to TRBJ1-1; D unclear. From germline, CDR1 is SGHTA and CDR2 FQGNSA. V lost 1 base and J lost 0, with 6 bases in between. CDR3 length: 14 residues. The chain's CDR3 is CASSLVTVNTEAFF. CDR3 coding DNA: TGTGCCAGCAGCTTAGTAACGGTGAACACTGAAGCTTTCTTT.

The chain combines TRBV27 with TRBJ2-1; D is perhaps TRBD1 (5 bases). With 5 bases removed from V and 5 bases from J, the gap between germline ends came to 13 bases. The germline V gene encodes CDR1 MNHEY and CDR2 SMNVEV (reference sequence). The CDR3 consists of 14 residues. The CDR3 protein is CASSHEQENNEQFF. CDR3 sequence (DNA): TGTGCCAGCAGTCACGAACAGGAGAACAATGAGCAGTTCTTC.

Only one count was recorded for this clone. The chain is built from TRBV9 and TRBJ2-7; 7 nucleotides agree with TRBD1. V lost 4 bases and J lost 7; bases outside the gene matches: 8. The CDR3 is 13 residues long. The germline gives CDR1 SGDLS, CDR2 YYNGEE. Written as DNA, the CDR3 is TGTGCCAGCAGCCTATTAACAGGGGAAGAGCAGTACTTC. The encoded protein is CASSLLTGEEQYF.